The present T cell receptor beta chain was sequenced within a study of breast tumors, draining lymph nodes, adjacent tissues (dated by TCRdb to about 2016). Turning to the overall study: TCR beta repertoires were compared across tumor, adjacent nontumor tissue and axillary lymph nodes obtained from breast cancer patients. In human breast cancer, the study set out to evaluate how tumor, surrounding tissue and draining lymph node repertoires relate to one another and whether T cells may move between these sites.

At the junction V is shortened by 6 bases and J by 2 bases; bases outside the gene matches: 6. CDR1 SGHTA and CDR2 FQGTGA were looked up in the germline V gene. CDR3 length: 15 amino acids, cysteine to phenylalanine. The DNA shown is the 45-base CDR3, in frame from base 1. These reads were obtained on an Illumina HiSeq 2000. Multiplex PCR amplification was used to build the TCR beta chain libraries. The amplified TCR beta chain products were analyzed by high-throughput sequencing. The public reads were run again by TCRdb, first through fastp at Q25 and then through MiXCR, and only productive beta chains were kept. Identical CDR3 protein sequences are pooled into one entry, listed with their most common genes and DNA. The sample table records roughly 260,000 distinct CDR3 sequences; roughly 31% of these occur just once. The top ten clones comprise roughly 1.2% of the sample. Ten or more counts support this clonotype. This clone's antigen is unknown. Base-call qualities are not available, and no considerably larger clone is one nucleotide away.

Here is what the overall study found, with its caveats: In luminal-like breast cancer, tumor and nontumor tissue repertoires resembled each other significantly more than in basal-like breast cancer. The data were judged consistent with most tumor T cells deriving from the lymph node and then expanding within tumor tissue. T-cell repertoire diversity in tumors was found to be lower than in lymph nodes but higher than in nontumor tissue, and preferential V and J gene usage was observed. The study presented the conclusion that tumor T cells originate in lymph nodes as consistent with a hypothesis, not as something directly demonstrated.

Lymph node samples were obtained from the axillary draining lymph nodes of breast cancer patients. Sequenced: axillary lymph node tissue. This chain joins TRBV7-3 to TRBJ2-7, with TRBD1 identical over 11 junction bases. This TCR was recovered from a female donor with breast cancer. Some clones in this sample may be carry-over from other donors' samples. In nucleotide form, the sequence is TGTGCCAGCAGTCTTACGGGACAGGGGGCCTACGAGCAGTACTTC. It codes for CASSLTGQGAYEQYF.